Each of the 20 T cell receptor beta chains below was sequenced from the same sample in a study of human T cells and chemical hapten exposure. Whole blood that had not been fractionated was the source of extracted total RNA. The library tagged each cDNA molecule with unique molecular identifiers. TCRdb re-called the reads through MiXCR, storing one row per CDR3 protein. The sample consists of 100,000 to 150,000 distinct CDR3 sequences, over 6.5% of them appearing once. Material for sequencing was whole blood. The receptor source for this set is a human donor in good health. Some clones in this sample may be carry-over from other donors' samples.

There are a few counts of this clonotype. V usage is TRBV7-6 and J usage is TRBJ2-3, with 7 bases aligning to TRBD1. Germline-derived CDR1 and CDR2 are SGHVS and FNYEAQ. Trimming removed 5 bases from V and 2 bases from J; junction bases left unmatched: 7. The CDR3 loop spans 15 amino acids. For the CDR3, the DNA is TGTGCCAGCAGCGGACAGGAGGACCCCACAGATACGCAGTATTTT. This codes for CASSGQEDPTDTQYF.

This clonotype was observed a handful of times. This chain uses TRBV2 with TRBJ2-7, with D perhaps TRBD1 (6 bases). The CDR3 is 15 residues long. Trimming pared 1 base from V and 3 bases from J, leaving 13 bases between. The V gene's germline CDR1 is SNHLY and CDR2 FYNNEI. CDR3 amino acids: CASSEVLQGDYEQYF. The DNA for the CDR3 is TGTGCCAGCAGTGAAGTGTTACAGGGCGACTACGAGCAGTACTTC.

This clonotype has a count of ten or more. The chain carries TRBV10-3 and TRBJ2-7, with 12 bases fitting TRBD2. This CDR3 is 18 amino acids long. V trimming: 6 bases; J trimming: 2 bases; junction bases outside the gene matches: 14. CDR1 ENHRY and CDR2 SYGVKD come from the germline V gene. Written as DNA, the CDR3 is TGTGCCATCAGCCCGGGACTAGCGGGTGGGATGATTCCCTACGAGCAGTACTTC. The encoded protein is CAISPGLAGGMIPYEQYF.

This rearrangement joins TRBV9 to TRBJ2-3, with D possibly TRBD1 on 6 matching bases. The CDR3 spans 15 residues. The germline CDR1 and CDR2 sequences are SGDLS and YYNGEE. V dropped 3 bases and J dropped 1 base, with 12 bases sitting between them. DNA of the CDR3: TGTGCCAGCAGCGAAGGACAGATCGGCACAGATACGCAGTATTTT. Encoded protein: CASSEGQIGTDTQYF.

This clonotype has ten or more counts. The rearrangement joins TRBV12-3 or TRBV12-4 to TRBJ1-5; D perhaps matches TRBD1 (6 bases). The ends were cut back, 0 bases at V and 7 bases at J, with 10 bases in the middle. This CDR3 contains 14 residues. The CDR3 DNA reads TGTGCCAGCAGTTTAGCTGGGGGCTACCAGCCCCAGCATTTT. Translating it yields CASSLAGGYQPQHF.

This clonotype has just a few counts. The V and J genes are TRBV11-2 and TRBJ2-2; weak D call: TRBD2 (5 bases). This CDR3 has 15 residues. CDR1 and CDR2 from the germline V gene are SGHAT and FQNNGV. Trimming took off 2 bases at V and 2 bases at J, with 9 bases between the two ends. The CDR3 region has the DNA TGTGCCAGCAGCTTATGGGAGACTAACACCGGGGAGCTGTTTTTT. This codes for CASSLWETNTGELFF.

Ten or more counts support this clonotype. The CDR3 DNA is TGCAGCGTTGGAGTCTTACAGGGATCGAATGAAAAACTGTTTTTT. It specifies CSVGVLQGSNEKLFF. The chain combines TRBV29-1 with TRBJ1-4; perhaps TRBD1 as D (6 bases). Trimming pared 4 bases from V and 5 bases from J, leaving 17 bases between. CDR3 length equals 15 residues. In germline, CDR1 is SQVTM, CDR2 ANQGSEA.

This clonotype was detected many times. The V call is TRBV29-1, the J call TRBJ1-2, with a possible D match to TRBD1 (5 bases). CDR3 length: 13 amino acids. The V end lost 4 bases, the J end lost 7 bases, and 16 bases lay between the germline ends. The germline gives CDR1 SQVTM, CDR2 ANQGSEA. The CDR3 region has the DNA TGCAGCGTTGTGCCCGACGGGGCGCCTGGCTACACCTTC. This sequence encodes CSVVPDGAPGYTF. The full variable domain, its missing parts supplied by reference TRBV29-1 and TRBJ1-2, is SAVISQKPSRDICQRGTSLTIQCQVDSQVTMMFWYRQQPGQSLTLIATANQGSEATYESGFVIDKFPISRPNLTFSTLTVSNMSPEDSSIYLCSVVPDGAPGYTFGSGTRLTVV.

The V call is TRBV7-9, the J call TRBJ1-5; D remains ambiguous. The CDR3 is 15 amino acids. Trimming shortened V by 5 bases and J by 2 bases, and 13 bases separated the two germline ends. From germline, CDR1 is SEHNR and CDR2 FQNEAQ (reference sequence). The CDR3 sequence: CASSTLESGNQPQHF. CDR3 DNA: TGTGCCAGCAGCACCCTTGAAAGCGGCAATCAGCCCCAGCATTTT.

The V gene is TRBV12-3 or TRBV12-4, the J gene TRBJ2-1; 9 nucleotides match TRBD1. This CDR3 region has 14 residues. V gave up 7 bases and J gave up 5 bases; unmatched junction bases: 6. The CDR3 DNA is TGTGCCAGCACCCAAGGGACAGGGAACAATGAGCAGTTCTTC. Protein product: CASTQGTGNNEQFF.

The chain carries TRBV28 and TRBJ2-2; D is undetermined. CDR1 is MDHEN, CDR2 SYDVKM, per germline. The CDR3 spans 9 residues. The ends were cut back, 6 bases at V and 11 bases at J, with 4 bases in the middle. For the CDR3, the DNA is TGTGCCAGCAGAGACGAGCTGTTTTTT. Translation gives CASRDELFF.

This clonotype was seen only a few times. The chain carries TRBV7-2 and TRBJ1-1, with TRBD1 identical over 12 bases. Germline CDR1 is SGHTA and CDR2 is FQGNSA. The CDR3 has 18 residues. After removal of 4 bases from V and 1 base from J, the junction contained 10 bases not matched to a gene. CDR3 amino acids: CASSWAGTGGYSNTEAFF. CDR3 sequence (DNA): TGTGCCAGCAGCTGGGCCGGGACAGGGGGCTACTCGAACACTGAAGCTTTCTTT.

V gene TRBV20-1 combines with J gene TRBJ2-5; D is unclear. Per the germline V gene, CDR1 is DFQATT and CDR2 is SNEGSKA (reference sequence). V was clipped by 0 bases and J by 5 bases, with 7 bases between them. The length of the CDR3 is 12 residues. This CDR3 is CSARDFGETQYF. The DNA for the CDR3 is TGCAGTGCTAGAGATTTCGGGGAGACCCAGTACTTC.

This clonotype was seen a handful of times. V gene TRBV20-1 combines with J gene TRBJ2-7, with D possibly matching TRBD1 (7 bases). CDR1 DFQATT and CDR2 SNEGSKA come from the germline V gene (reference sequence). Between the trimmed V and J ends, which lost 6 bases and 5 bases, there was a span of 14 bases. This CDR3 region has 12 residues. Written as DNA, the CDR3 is TGCAGTGCCCCGACAGGGAGGAACGAGCAGTACTTC. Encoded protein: CSAPTGRNEQYF.

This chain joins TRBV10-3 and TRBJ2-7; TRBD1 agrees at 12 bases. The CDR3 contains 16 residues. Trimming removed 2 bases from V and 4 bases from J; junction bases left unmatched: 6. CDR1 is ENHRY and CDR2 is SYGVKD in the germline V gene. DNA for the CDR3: TGTGCCATCAGTGAGCCCGGGACAGGGGGCGGATACGAGCAGTACTTC. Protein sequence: CAISEPGTGGGYEQYF.

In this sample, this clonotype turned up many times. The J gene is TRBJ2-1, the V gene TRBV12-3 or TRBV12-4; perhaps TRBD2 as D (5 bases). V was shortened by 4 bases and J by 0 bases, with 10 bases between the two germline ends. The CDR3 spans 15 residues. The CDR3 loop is CASSYGITSYNEQFF. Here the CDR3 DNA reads TGTGCCAGCAGTTACGGGATTACCTCCTACAATGAGCAGTTCTTC.

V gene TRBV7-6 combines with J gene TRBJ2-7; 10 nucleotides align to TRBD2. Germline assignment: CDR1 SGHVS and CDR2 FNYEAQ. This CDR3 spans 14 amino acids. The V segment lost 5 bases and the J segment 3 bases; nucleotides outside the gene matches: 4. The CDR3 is CASSALAGDYEQYF. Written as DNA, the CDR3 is TGTGCCAGCAGCGCCCTAGCGGGAGACTACGAGCAGTACTTC.

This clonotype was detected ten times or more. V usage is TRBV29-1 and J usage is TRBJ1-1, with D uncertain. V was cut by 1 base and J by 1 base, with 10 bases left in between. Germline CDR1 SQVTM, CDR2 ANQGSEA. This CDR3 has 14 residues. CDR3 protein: CSVEGKDGNTEAFF. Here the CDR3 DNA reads TGCAGCGTTGAAGGGAAGGACGGGAACACTGAAGCTTTCTTT.

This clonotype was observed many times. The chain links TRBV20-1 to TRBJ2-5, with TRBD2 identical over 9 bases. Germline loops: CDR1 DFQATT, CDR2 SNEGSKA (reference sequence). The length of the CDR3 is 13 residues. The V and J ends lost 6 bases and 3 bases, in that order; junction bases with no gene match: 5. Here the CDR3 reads CSAATSGEETQYF. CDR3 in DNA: TGCAGTGCGGCGACTAGCGGAGAAGAGACCCAGTACTTC.

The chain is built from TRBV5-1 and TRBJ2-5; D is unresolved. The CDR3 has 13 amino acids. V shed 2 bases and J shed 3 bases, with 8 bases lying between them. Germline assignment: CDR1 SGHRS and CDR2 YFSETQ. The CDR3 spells CASSFDSEETQYF. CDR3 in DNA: TGCGCCAGCAGCTTCGACTCGGAAGAGACCCAGTACTTC.